A single sample is the source of the 17 T cell receptor beta chains below, sequenced in a study of T cells in women clearing cervical HPV infection. The table came from immunoSEQ multiplex PCR; TCRdb's copy has only in-frame clones and leaves some out. The specimen's table records some 40,000 clones. Sequences were obtained from blood buffy coat. These receptors originate from a woman aged 18-70 years with a cervical HPV16 infection that either progressed to CIN3+ or cleared (not recorded which).

On this clone itself: The CDR3 end lies 3 residues beyond the end of the read and is filled in from the germline J gene. The rearrangement uses TRBV6-1 and TRBJ2-7; 11 bases align to TRBD1. J was trimmed by 3 bases and V by 1 base; bases with no gene match: 2. There are 15 residues in the CDR3. Germline V gene sequence: CDR1 MNHNS, CDR2 SASEGT. The CDR3 loop reads CASSEEGTGGYEQYF. The sequenced CDR3 bases are TGTGCCAGCAGTGAAGAGGGGACAGGGGGCTACGAG.

To note about this clone: The sequenced fragment ends 3 residues before the CDR3 boundary, so the rest is inferred from the germline J gene. The chain links TRBV2 to TRBJ2-2; TRBD1 aligns across 7 bases. The CDR3 runs 14 residues. Germline-derived CDR1 and CDR2 are SNHLY and FYNNEI. The trim removed 8 bases at V and 2 bases at J, leaving 5 bases unmatched. Incomplete CDR3 DNA: TGTGCCAGCCAGGGGGTGGTCAACACCGGGGAG. Its translation: CASQGVVNTGE. The whole CDR3 sequence is CASQGVVNTGELFF.

To note about this clone: From the germline J gene comes the end of the CDR3, since the read stops 3 residues before it. V is TRBV5-6 and J is TRBJ2-7, with 9 bases that match TRBD1. The CDR3 runs 15 residues. With 4 bases clipped from V and 0 bases from J, the junction kept 5 bases outside the gene matches. The germline V gene encodes CDR1 SGHDT and CDR2 YYEEEE. Incomplete CDR3 DNA: TGTGCCAGCAGCACCATGGGACAGGGCTCCTACGAG. Translated, it gives CASSTMGQGSYE. The entire CDR3 sequence reads CASSTMGQGSYEQYF.

To note about this clone: The read terminates 3 residues before the CDR3 end, so the remaining end is supplied by the germline J gene. The genes are TRBV13 and TRBJ1-1; D is ambiguous. With 5 bases removed from V and 5 bases from J, the gap between germline ends came to 9 bases. Looked up from germline, CDR1 is PRHDT and CDR2 is FYEKMQ (reference sequence). The CDR3 covers 12 residues. The covered CDR3 bases are TGTGCCAGCAGCCTCACGACAACTGAA. Protein sequence: CASSLTTTE. The whole CDR3 sequence is CASSLTTTEAFF.

A word on this clone: The read is 3 residues too short to cover the CDR3 end, so that end is filled in from the germline J gene. The chain combines TRBV6-2 or TRBV6-3 with TRBJ2-7; TRBD1 matches at 9 bases. With 6 bases clipped from V and 5 bases from J, the junction kept 8 bases outside the gene matches. From germline, CDR1 is MNHEY and CDR2 SVGEGT. The CDR3 contains 14 residues. The CDR3 protein is CASRTGTGSNEQYF. CDR3 DNA (partial): TGTGCCAGCAGAACCGGGACAGGGTCCAACGAG.

As regards this clone: The read ends 3 residues early relative to the CDR3; the germline J gene fills the gap. The chain joins TRBV20-1 to TRBJ2-7; maybe TRBD1 (5 bases). The CDR3 extends over 14 amino acids. The V end was cut by 1 base, the J end by 0 bases, with 10 bases between. Germline-derived CDR1 and CDR2 are DFQATT and SNEGSKA (reference sequence). This chain's CDR3 is CSARGQGSSYEQYF. The sequenced part of the CDR3 DNA is TGCAGTGCTAGAGGCCAGGGAAGCTCCTACGAG.

As concerns this clone: Sequencing ends 3 residues short of the CDR3 end; the germline J gene provides the rest. J is TRBJ1-2 and V is TRBV20-1; TRBD1 aligns across 7 bases. Unmatched junction bases numbered 5, after V lost 3 bases and J lost 1 base. Germline V lookup: CDR1 DFQATT, CDR2 SNEGSKA (reference sequence). This CDR3 has 14 amino acids. CDR3 in amino acids: CSARAGTVNYGYTF. Partial CDR3 DNA: TGCAGTGCTAGGGCCGGGACAGTTAACTATGGC.

For this clone: The read comes to an end 3 residues before the CDR3 does, leaving the germline J gene to fill in the end. This chain connects TRBV11-3 to TRBJ1-6, with 7 bases identical to TRBD1. From germline, CDR1 is SGHNT and CDR2 YENEEA. The CDR3 contains 14 residues. The ends lost 7 bases at V and 4 bases at J; junction bases unmatched: 4. Incomplete CDR3 DNA: TGTGCCAGCAAAGGGGGCCCGTATAATTCACCC. Translated, it gives CASKGGPYNSP. The full CDR3 reads CASKGGPYNSPLHF.

Concerning this clone itself: The read finishes 3 residues shy of the CDR3 end, and the germline J gene is used to complete it. V is TRBV20-1 and J is TRBJ2-2; maybe TRBD2 (5 bases). From germline, CDR1 is DFQATT and CDR2 SNEGSKA (reference sequence). The CDR3 has 15 amino acids. The germline V and J ends were trimmed by 2 bases and 4 bases, with 14 bases remaining between them. CDR3 sequence reads: CSARPSGGLTGELFF. CDR3 bases read: TGCAGTGCTAGACCCTCCGGCGGACTCACCGGGGAG.

Comments on this clone: The read gets to within 3 residues of the CDR3 end, and the germline J gene fills in the rest. The rearrangement links TRBV19 to TRBJ2-7; 7 bases agree with TRBD1. This CDR3 spans 17 amino acids. Unmatched junction bases numbered 14, after V lost 5 bases and J lost 1 base. CDR1 is LNHDA and CDR2 is SQIVND in the germline V gene (reference sequence). This CDR3 reads CASSLRGDRVRSYEQYF. CDR3 bases read: TGTGCCAGTAGTCTAAGGGGAGACAGGGTACGGTCCTACGAG. Combining the CDR3 with reference TRBV19 and TRBJ2-7 gives the whole variable domain DGGITQSPKYLFRKEGQNVTLSCEQNLNHDAMYWYRQDPGQGLRLIYYSQIVNDFQKGDIAEGYSVSREKKESFPLTVTSAQKNPTAFYLCASSLRGDRVRSYEQYFGPGTRLTVT.

Details on this clone: The sequenced fragment ends 3 residues before the CDR3 boundary, so the rest is inferred from the germline J gene. The V call is TRBV18, the J call TRBJ1-6, with TRBD1 as a possible D gene (6 bases). Trimming took off 6 bases at V and 7 bases at J, with 13 bases between the two ends. Looked up from germline, CDR1 is KGHSH and CDR2 is LQKENI. This CDR3 is 14 amino acids long. CDR3 region: CASSLGQGNSPLHF. The DNA read from the CDR3 is TGTGCCAGCTCCTTAGGCCAGGGGAATTCACCC.

As regards this clone: The read ends 3 residues early relative to the CDR3; the germline J gene fills the gap. The chain combines TRBV2 with TRBJ2-3; 10 bases are shared with TRBD2. The CDR3 contains 15 residues. The germline V gene has CDR1 SNHLY and CDR2 FYNNEI. V lost 6 bases and J lost 5; bases outside the gene matches: 8. The sequenced CDR3 bases are TGTGCCAGCAGGGGAGCGGGGGGGCCGGTAGATACG. The encoded protein is CASRGAGGPVDT. The entire CDR3 protein is CASRGAGGPVDTQYF.

As to this clone: The read finishes 3 residues shy of the CDR3 end, and the germline J gene is used to complete it. The chain has TRBV2 and TRBJ1-5; 8 positions match TRBD1. Germline V gene sequence: CDR1 SNHLY, CDR2 FYNNEI. Trimming cost V 7 bases and J 2 bases; bases outside gene matches: 7. The CDR3 length is 15 residues. The DNA read from the CDR3 is TGTGCCAGCACCCAGGGGGCGTGGGGCAATCAGCCC. This encodes CASTQGAWGNQP. The full CDR3 is CASTQGAWGNQPQHF.

Comment on this clone: Read coverage stops 3 residues before the CDR3 terminus; the germline J gene supplies the remainder. This chain joins TRBV5-1 and TRBJ1-1; TRBD1 aligns across 8 bases. CDR3 size: 16 residues. The V and J ends lost 0 bases and 0 bases, in that order; junction bases with no gene match: 4. CDR1 and CDR2 (germline): SGHRS, YFSETQ. The CDR3 is CASSLGDRFMNTEAFF. The covered CDR3 bases are TGCGCCAGCAGCTTGGGGGACAGGTTTATGAACACTGAA.

Comment on this clone: The CDR3 is cut off 3 residues early in the read; its end comes from the germline J gene. The V and J genes are TRBV23-1 and TRBJ1-4, with 10 nucleotides matching TRBD1. TRBV23-1 qualifies as an ORF whose function is uncertain. V dropped 1 base and J dropped 6; count of bases not matched to a gene: 2. The CDR3 has 15 residues. CDR3 bases read: TGCGCCAGCAGTCAATTGGGGACAGGGGATGAAAAA. Its protein product is CASSQLGTGDEK. The whole CDR3 reads CASSQLGTGDEKLFF.

A word on this clone: With the read ending 3 residues before the CDR3 end, the germline J gene is used to fill in that end. The V call is TRBV18, the J call TRBJ2-2, with 9 bases fitting TRBD1. Germline CDR1 and CDR2: KGHSH and LQKENI. The J segment lost 4 bases and the V segment lost 0 bases, leaving 3 bases of the junction unmatched. The CDR3 runs to 16 residues. The CDR3 is CASSPPGQGITGELFF. The CDR3 bases that were read are TGTGCCAGCTCACCACCGGGACAGGGTATCACCGGGGAG.

On this clone: Read coverage stops 3 residues before the CDR3 terminus; the germline J gene supplies the remainder. The chain employs TRBV11-2 and TRBJ1-4; D gene unclear. The V gene lost 5 bases and the J gene lost 2 bases, with 6 bases spanning the gap. This CDR3 contains 13 residues. Germline CDR1 is SGHAT and CDR2 is FQNNGV. The part of the CDR3 DNA that was read is TGTGCCAGCAGCCCGAGGACTAATGAAAAA. Protein: CASSPRTNEK. The CDR3 in its entirety is CASSPRTNEKLFF.